The 28 T cell receptor beta chains given below trace back to one sample, sequenced in a study of CD8+ T cells in alopecia areata. cDNA reverse transcribed from extracted RNA served as the sequencing template. Using immunoSEQ multiplex PCR, the repertoire was profiled, and TCRdb retains in-frame clones only, with some absent. The sample has roughly 64,000 clones, roughly 47% seen once. What was sequenced was NKG2D-low CD8+ T cells sorted from blood. All receptors derive from a human donor with alopecia areata.

This clone has a handful of counts. This sequence joins TRBV21-1 and TRBJ2-7. TRBV21-1 is assigned pseudogene status. The CDR3 length is 12 residues. CDR3 nucleotides: TGTGCCAGCAGCCCGCACAGCGAAGAGCAGTACTTC. Translating it yields CASSPHSEEQYF.

In DNA form, the CDR3 reads TGTGCCAGCAGTTCCTCCCCCAATGAGCAGTTCTTC. Protein sequence: CASSSSPNEQFF. The chain is built from TRBV2 and TRBJ2-1; D not resolved. V lost 5 bases to trimming and J lost 6 bases, with 8 bases between them. The CDR3 totals 12 residues. CDR1 and CDR2 from the germline V gene are SNHLY and FYNNEI. The entire variable domain, with the rest obtained from reference TRBV2 and TRBJ2-1, is as follows: EPEVTQTPSHQVTQMGQEVILRCVPISNHLYFYWYRQILGQKVEFLVSFYNNEISEKSEIFDDQFSVERPDGSNFTLKIRSTKLEDSAMYFCASSSSPNEQFFGPGTRLTVL.

CDR3 DNA: TGTGCCAGCAGTTACGTCGGGGATGGCTACACCTTC. Protein product: CASSYVGDGYTF. The rearrangement joins TRBV27 to TRBJ1-2, with D unresolved. CDR1 is MNHEY, CDR2 SMNVEV, per germline (reference sequence). With 4 bases removed from V and 6 bases from J, the gap between germline ends came to 9 bases. CDR3 length equals 12 residues.

The chain recombines TRBV9 with TRBJ2-1; perhaps TRBD2 as D (6 bases). The CDR3 loop spans 15 amino acids. Germline lookup yields CDR1 SGDLS and CDR2 YYNGEE. Trimming removed 4 bases at V and 7 bases at J, with 18 bases between. CDR3 residues: CASSPTARSGNEQFF. DNA of the CDR3: TGTGCCAGCAGCCCCACAGCACGGAGCGGGAATGAGCAGTTCTTC. Variable domain in full (rest from reference TRBV9 and TRBJ2-1): DSGVTQTPKHLITATGQRVTLRCSPRSGDLSVYWYQQSLDQGLQFLIQYYNGEERAKGNILERFSAQQFPDLHSELNLSSLELGDSALYFCASSPTARSGNEQFFGPGTRLTVL.

This chain uses TRBV7-9 with TRBJ2-7; the D gene is possibly TRBD2 (6 bases). The germline V and J ends were trimmed by 2 bases and 0 bases, with 17 bases remaining between them. The CDR3 runs 17 residues. CDR1 and CDR2 from the germline V gene are SEHNR and FQNEAQ (reference sequence). The CDR3: CASSLSGPGRSSYEQYF. The CDR3 DNA sequence: TGTGCCAGCAGCTTATCCGGGCCCGGGAGAAGCTCCTACGAGCAGTACTTC.

This chain connects TRBV9 to TRBJ2-1; weak D call: TRBD2 (6 bases). Germline CDR1 is SGDLS and CDR2 is YYNGEE. CDR3 length: 14 amino acids. Trimming left V 3 bases short and J 7 bases short, with 14 bases between. CDR3 in amino acids: CASSGGDRGNEQFF. In nucleotides, the CDR3 is TGTGCCAGCAGCGGGGGGGATAGAGGAAATGAGCAGTTCTTC. Full variable domain (remainder filled in from reference TRBV9 and TRBJ2-1): DSGVTQTPKHLITATGQRVTLRCSPRSGDLSVYWYQQSLDQGLQFLIQYYNGEERAKGNILERFSAQQFPDLHSELNLSSLELGDSALYFCASSGGDRGNEQFFGPGTRLTVL.

This clone showed up many times. Different DNA sequences within this sample yield the same CDR3. This chain links TRBV2 with TRBJ2-7, with TRBD1 as a possible D gene (6 bases). The V end lost 8 bases, the J end lost 6 bases, and 20 bases lay between the germline ends. This CDR3 has 14 amino acids. CDR1 is SNHLY and CDR2 is FYNNEI in the germline V gene. The CDR3 DNA follows: TGTGCCAGCCAGGGGATGACAGACCTAACCGAGCAGTACTTC. Protein product: CASQGMTDLTEQYF.

V is TRBV29-1 and J is TRBJ2-1; the D is unclear. The V end lost 5 bases, the J end lost 5 bases, and 4 bases lay between the germline ends. From germline, CDR1 is SQVTM and CDR2 ANQGSEA. This CDR3 has 10 residues. The DNA of the CDR3 is TGCAGCGTTAAGAACAATGAGCAGTTCTTC. Amino acid sequence: CSVKNNEQFF.

This clone was seen a handful of times. The CDR3 DNA sequence: TGTGCCAGCAGTTACTTTGGCGGGATCTACAATGAGCAGTTCTTC. This gives the protein CASSYFGGIYNEQFF. The chain links TRBV6-5 to TRBJ2-1, with D perhaps matching TRBD2 (6 bases). V was cut by 1 base and J by 3 bases, with 10 bases left in between. Per germline, CDR1 MNHEY and CDR2 SVGAGI. The CDR3 totals 15 residues.

The chain couples TRBV5-1 to TRBJ2-1; 9 bases are shared with TRBD2. With V trimmed by 3 bases and J by 4 bases, 5 bases remained unmatched. CDR3 length equals 15 residues. The germline gives CDR1 SGHRS, CDR2 YFSETQ. This CDR3 is CASSSERGAYNEQFF. The CDR3 DNA reads as TGCGCCAGCAGCTCGGAGCGGGGGGCTTACAATGAGCAGTTCTTC.

The table lists this clone with a few counts. This chain joins TRBV29-1 and TRBJ2-3; TRBD2 might be the D (7 bases). Per germline, CDR1 SQVTM and CDR2 ANQGSEA. V lost 0 bases and J 1 base, leaving 14 bases between the germline ends. The length of the CDR3 is 16 residues. The DNA for the CDR3 is TGCAGCGTTGAAGATCTTTACGGGGGGCGCACAGATACGCAGTATTTT. This gives the protein CSVEDLYGGRTDTQYF.

The chain has TRBV29-1 and TRBJ2-7, with 8 bases fitting TRBD1. The CDR3 is 14 residues long. Germline V gives CDR1 SQVTM, CDR2 ANQGSEA. V lost 3 bases to trimming and J lost 2 bases; unmatched junction nucleotides: 6. CDR3 in amino acids: CSVDGTGPTYEQYF. Written as DNA, the CDR3 is TGCAGCGTTGACGGGACAGGCCCAACCTACGAGCAGTACTTC.

The chain employs TRBV5-4 and TRBJ2-1; D unclear. The CDR3 totals 13 residues. The V gene lost 2 bases and the J gene lost 8 bases, with 11 bases spanning the gap. Germline assignment: CDR1 SGHNT and CDR2 YYREEE (reference sequence). The CDR3: CASSFPDWDEQFF. Here the CDR3 DNA reads TGTGCCAGCAGCTTCCCAGACTGGGATGAGCAGTTCTTC.

The genes are TRBV7-9 and TRBJ2-3, with TRBD2 as a possible D gene (6 bases). There are 15 residues in the CDR3. Germline loops: CDR1 SEHNR, CDR2 FQNEAQ (reference sequence). Trimming removed 0 bases from V and 2 bases from J, with 9 bases in between. The CDR3 sequence is CASSLALANTDTQYF. The CDR3 region has the DNA TGTGCCAGCAGCTTAGCGCTAGCGAACACAGATACGCAGTATTTT. Using reference TRBV7-9 and TRBJ2-3 for the parts outside the CDR3, the full variable domain is DTGVSQNPRHKITKRGQNVTFRCDPISEHNRLYWYRQTLGQGPEFLTYFQNEAQLEKSRLLSDRFSAERPKGSFSTLEIQRTEQGDSAMYLCASSLALANTDTQYFGPGTRLTVL.

V gene TRBV2 combines with J gene TRBJ2-7; D call uncertain. Germline V gives CDR1 SNHLY, CDR2 FYNNEI. Trimming pared 7 bases from V and 2 bases from J, leaving 15 bases between. The CDR3 runs to 14 residues. The CDR3 loop reads CASIETQEAYEQYF. As DNA, the CDR3 is TGTGCCAGCATTGAGACTCAAGAAGCCTACGAGCAGTACTTC.

This clone has just a few counts. The V gene is TRBV29-1, the J gene TRBJ1-3, with D unresolved. The germline V gene encodes CDR1 SQVTM and CDR2 ANQGSEA. The V end lost 0 bases, the J end lost 0 bases, and 6 bases lay between the germline ends. This CDR3 region has 14 residues. CDR3 protein: CSVEERSSGNTIYF. The CDR3 DNA follows: TGCAGCGTTGAAGAGAGAAGCTCTGGAAACACCATATATTTT.

This clone occurred a few times. This chain links TRBV28 with TRBJ1-1; D may be TRBD1 (5 bases). CDR3 size: 14 residues. The germline gives CDR1 MDHEN, CDR2 SYDVKM. With 4 bases removed from V and 4 bases from J, the gap between germline ends came to 13 bases. The CDR3 protein is CASSSQVGGTEAFF. The CDR3 bases are TGTGCCAGCAGTTCACAGGTCGGGGGCACTGAAGCTTTCTTT.

The chain recombines TRBV4-1 with TRBJ2-7, with 7 bases lining up with TRBD1. The germline CDR1 and CDR2 sequences are MGHRA and YSYEKL. With 0 bases clipped from V and 4 bases from J, the junction kept 9 bases outside the gene matches. The CDR3 sequence is 16 residues long. CDR3 in DNA: TGCGCCAGCAGCCAAGAGGACCGACAGGGTATTTACGAGCAGTACTTC. This codes for CASSQEDRQGIYEQYF.

The CDR3 region is CASSPGGSGSRNEQFF. The CDR3 DNA follows: TGTGCCAGCAGCCCCGGGGGGAGCGGGAGTCGAAATGAGCAGTTCTTC. The chain employs TRBV9 and TRBJ2-1; 8 bases are a match to TRBD2. V trimming: 4 bases; J trimming: 7 bases; junction bases outside the gene matches: 13. There are 16 residues in the CDR3. Germline CDR1 reads SGDLS; CDR2 reads YYNGEE.

There are a few counts of this clone. This sequence joins TRBV28 and TRBJ2-7; tentative D call: TRBD1 (7 bases). Per the germline V gene, CDR1 is MDHEN and CDR2 is SYDVKM. This CDR3 region has 12 residues. V was pared by 11 bases and J by 0 bases, with 11 bases between. CDR3 in DNA: TGTGCCTGCGGGGACAGCTCCTACGAGCAGTACTTC. This encodes CACGDSSYEQYF.

The genes are TRBV7-9 and TRBJ2-7; 9 bases agree with TRBD1. V dropped 6 bases and J dropped 2; count of bases not matched to a gene: 8. From germline, CDR1 is SEHNR and CDR2 FQNEAQ (reference sequence). This CDR3 is 15 amino acids long. The DNA for the CDR3 is TGTGCCAGCAGACAAGGACAGGGGACAACCTACGAGCAGTACTTC. This codes for CASRQGQGTTYEQYF.

The V gene is TRBV9, the J gene TRBJ2-7; 8 bases line up with TRBD1. Trimming cost V 4 bases and J 4 bases; bases outside gene matches: 10. Germline V gives CDR1 SGDLS, CDR2 YYNGEE. This CDR3 has 15 amino acids. CDR3 sequence (DNA): TGTGCCAGCAGCAGACGAGGACAGGGATCATACGAGCAGTACTTC. As protein: CASSRRGQGSYEQYF.

This clone showed up just once. V is TRBV4-3 and J is TRBJ2-7; TRBD2 matches 10 bases. The germline gives CDR1 LGHNA, CDR2 YSLEER. CDR3 length: 17 amino acids. Trimming at V came to 0 bases and at J to 3 bases, leaving 8 bases not matched to a gene. The CDR3 DNA is TGCGCCAGCAGCCAAGATAGGGGGGCTAGCGGGAGCTACGAGCAGTACTTC. Translation gives CASSQDRGASGSYEQYF.

The chain couples TRBV27 to TRBJ1-1, with 8 bases fitting TRBD1. Germline assignment: CDR1 MNHEY and CDR2 SMNVEV (reference sequence). The CDR3 runs to 14 residues. V shed 3 bases and J 8 bases; nucleotides not matched to a gene: 8. The DNA of the CDR3 is TGTGCCAGCAGTTTTACGACAGGGGTCAAAGAAGCTTTCTTT. Amino acid sequence: CASSFTTGVKEAFF.

J is TRBJ2-5 and V is TRBV11-2; D ambiguous. Germline V gives CDR1 SGHAT, CDR2 FQNNGV. This CDR3 has 15 amino acids. Trimming cost V 5 bases and J 1 base, with 14 bases left between them. CDR3 loop: CASSLKTYAQETQYF. The CDR3 DNA sequence: TGTGCCAGCAGCCTAAAGACTTACGCCCAAGAGACCCAGTACTTC.

The chain uses TRBV29-1 and TRBJ2-1; possible D gene TRBD2, 6 bases. The CDR3 length is 14 residues. From germline, CDR1 is SQVTM and CDR2 ANQGSEA. V was clipped by 3 bases and J by 4 bases, with 13 bases between them. CDR3 sequence: CSVESGLFYNEQFF. The CDR3 DNA reads TGCAGCGTTGAGTCGGGACTGTTTTACAATGAGCAGTTCTTC.

The chain employs TRBV6-1 and TRBJ2-1; 7 positions match TRBD1. Per the germline V gene, CDR1 is MNHNS and CDR2 is SASEGT. V trimming: 4 bases; J trimming: 4 bases; junction bases outside the gene matches: 1. The CDR3 runs to 13 residues. The CDR3 DNA reads TGTGCCAGCAGTGGGACAGGTTACAATGAGCAGTTCTTC. Residues: CASSGTGYNEQFF.

This clone has just a few counts. The chain couples TRBV5-1 to TRBJ1-5; D may be TRBD1 (5 bases). Germline V gene lookup returns CDR1 SGHRS and CDR2 YFSETQ. The V end lost 0 bases, the J end lost 1 base, and 8 bases lay between the germline ends. This CDR3 comprises 15 residues. CDR3 DNA sequence: TGCGCCAGCAGCTTGGGAGGGGCGAGCAATCAGCCCCAGCATTTT. Translation gives CASSLGGASNQPQHF.